The clone carrying this TCR beta chain has a count of ten or more. The sample belongs to a study of low-dose radiotherapy and immunotherapy resistance in tumors. Study background: Ipilimumab 1 mg/kg every six weeks, together with nivolumab 240 mg every two weeks, was given intravenously to patients. Intravenously given cyclophosphamide 200 mg/m2 followed a two-week schedule that placed each dose one day before radiation and immunotherapy.

Noted time point: after trial treatment. Indicated treatment: LDRT plus nivolumab, ipilimumab, low-dose cyclophosphamide and aspirin (RACIN trial). Donors received a regimen that comprised nivolumab, ipilimumab, aspirin, low-dose cyclophosphamide and low-dose radiotherapy. Qualifying patients carried advanced solid tumors devoid of tumor-infiltrating lymphocytes. TRAV- and TRBV-specific primers, spanning alpha and beta chains, primed first-strand cDNA. TCRs were amplified for approximately 22 PCR cycles with a constant-region primer and V-primer adapter. Via MiXCR, TCRdb re-called the reads, giving one row per CDR3 protein. The sample shows under 70,000 distinct CDR3 sequences, around 23% of them seen only once. The specimen was PBMCs, collected after low-dose radiotherapy plus immunotherapy. This TCR derives from a male donor with prostate cancer.

The CDR3 spells CASSQPGLASTGELFF. CDR3 bases: TGCGCCAGCAGCCAACCAGGACTAGCGAGCACCGGGGAGCTGTTTTTT. V usage is TRBV4-1 and J usage is TRBJ2-2, with 9 bases identical to TRBD2. The trim removed 2 bases at V and 4 bases at J, leaving 5 bases unmatched. CDR1 is MGHRA, CDR2 YSYEKL, per germline. The CDR3 totals 16 residues.